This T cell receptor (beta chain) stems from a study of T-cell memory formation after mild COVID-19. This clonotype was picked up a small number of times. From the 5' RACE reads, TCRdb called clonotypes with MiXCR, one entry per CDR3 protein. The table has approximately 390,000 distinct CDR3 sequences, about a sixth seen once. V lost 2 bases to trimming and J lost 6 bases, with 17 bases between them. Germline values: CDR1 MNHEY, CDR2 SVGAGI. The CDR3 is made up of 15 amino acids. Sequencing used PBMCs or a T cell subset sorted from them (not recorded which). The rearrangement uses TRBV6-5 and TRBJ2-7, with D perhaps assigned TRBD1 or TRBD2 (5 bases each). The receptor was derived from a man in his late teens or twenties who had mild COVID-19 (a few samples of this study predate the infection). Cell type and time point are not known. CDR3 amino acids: CASSYGLYGGSEQYF. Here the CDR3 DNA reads TGTGCCAGCAGTTACGGACTGTATGGGGGTTCCGAGCAGTACTTC.